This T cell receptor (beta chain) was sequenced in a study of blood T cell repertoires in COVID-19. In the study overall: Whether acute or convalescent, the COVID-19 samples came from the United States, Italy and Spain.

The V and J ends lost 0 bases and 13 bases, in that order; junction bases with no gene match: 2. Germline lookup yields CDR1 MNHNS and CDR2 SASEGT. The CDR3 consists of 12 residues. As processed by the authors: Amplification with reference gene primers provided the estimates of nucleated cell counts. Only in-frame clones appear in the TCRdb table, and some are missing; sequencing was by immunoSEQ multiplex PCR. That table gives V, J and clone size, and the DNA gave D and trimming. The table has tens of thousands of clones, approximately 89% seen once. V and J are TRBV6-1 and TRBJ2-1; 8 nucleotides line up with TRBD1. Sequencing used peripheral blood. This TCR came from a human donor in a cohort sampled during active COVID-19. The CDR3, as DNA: TGTGCCAGCAGTGAAGCGGGACAGGTTCAGTTCTTC. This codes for CASSEAGQVQFF.